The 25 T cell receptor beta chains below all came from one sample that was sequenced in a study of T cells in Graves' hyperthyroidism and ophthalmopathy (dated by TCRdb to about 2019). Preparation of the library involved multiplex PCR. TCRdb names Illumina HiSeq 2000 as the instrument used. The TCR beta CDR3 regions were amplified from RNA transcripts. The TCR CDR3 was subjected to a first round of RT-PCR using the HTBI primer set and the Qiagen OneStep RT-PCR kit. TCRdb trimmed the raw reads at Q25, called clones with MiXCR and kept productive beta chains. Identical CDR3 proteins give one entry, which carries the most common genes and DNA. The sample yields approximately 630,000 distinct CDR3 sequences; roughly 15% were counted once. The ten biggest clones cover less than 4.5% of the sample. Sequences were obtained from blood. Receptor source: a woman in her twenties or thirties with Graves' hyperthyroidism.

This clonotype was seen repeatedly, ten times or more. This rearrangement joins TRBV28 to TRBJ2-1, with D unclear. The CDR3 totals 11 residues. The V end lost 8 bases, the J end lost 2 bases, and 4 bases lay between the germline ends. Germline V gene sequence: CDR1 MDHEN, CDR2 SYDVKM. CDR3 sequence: CASFAYNEQFF. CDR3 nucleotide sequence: TGTGCCAGCTTCGCCTACAATGAGCAGTTCTTC.

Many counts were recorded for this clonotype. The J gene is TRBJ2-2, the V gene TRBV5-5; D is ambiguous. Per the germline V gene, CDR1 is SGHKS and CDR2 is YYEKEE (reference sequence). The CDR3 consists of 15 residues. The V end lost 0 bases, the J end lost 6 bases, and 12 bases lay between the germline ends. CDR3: CASSLGTNRAGELFF. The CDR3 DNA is TGTGCCAGCAGCTTGGGGACCAACAGAGCCGGGGAGCTGTTTTTT.

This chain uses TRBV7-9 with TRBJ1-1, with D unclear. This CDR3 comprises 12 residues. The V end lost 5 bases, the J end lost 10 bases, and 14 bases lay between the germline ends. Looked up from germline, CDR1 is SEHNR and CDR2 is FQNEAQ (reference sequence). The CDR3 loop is CASSPPVTGAFF. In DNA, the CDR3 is TGTGCCAGCAGCCCTCCAGTTACGGGAGCTTTCTTT. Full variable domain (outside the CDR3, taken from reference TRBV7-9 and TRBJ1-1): DTGVSQNPRHKITKRGQNVTFRCDPISEHNRLYWYRQTLGQGPEFLTYFQNEAQLEKSRLLSDRFSAERPKGSFSTLEIQRTEQGDSAMYLCASSPPVTGAFFGQGTRLTVV.

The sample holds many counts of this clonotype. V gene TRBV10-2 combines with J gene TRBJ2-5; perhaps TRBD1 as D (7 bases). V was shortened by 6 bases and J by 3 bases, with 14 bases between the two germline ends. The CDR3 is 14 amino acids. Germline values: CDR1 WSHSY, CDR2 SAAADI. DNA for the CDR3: TGCGCCAGCAGCGGAGGGACAGTAGAAGAGACCCAGTACTTC. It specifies CASSGGTVEETQYF.

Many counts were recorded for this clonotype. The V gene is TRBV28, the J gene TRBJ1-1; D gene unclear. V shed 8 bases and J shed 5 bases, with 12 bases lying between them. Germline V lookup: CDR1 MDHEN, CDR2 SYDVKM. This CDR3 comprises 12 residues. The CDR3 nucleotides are TGTGCCAGCGGAACGACGGGGACTGAAGCTTTCTTT. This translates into CASGTTGTEAFF.

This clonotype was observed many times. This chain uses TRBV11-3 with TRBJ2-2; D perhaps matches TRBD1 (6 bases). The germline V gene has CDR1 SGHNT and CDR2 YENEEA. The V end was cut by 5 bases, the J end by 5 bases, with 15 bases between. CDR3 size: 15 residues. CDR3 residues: CASSPGVRGTGELFF. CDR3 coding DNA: TGTGCCAGCAGCCCAGGGGTTCGTGGGACCGGGGAGCTGTTTTTT.

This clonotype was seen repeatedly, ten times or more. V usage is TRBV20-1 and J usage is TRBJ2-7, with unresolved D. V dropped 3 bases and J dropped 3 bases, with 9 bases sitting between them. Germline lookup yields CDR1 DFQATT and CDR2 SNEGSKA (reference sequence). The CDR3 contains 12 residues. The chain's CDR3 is CSASFGGYEQYF. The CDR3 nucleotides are TGCAGTGCTAGCTTTGGTGGCTACGAGCAGTACTTC.

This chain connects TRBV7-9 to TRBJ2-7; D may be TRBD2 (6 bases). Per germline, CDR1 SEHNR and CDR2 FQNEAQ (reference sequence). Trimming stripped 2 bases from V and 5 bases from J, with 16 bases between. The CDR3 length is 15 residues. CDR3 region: CASSLSRRLGDEQYF. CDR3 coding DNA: TGTGCCAGCAGCTTATCCCGGCGACTAGGCGACGAGCAGTACTTC.

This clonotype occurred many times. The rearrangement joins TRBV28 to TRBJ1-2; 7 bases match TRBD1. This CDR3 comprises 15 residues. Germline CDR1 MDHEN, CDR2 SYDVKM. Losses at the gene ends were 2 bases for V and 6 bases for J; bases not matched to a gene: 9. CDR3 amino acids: CASSLRTGSEDGYTF. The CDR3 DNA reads TGTGCCAGCAGTTTACGGACAGGTAGTGAGGATGGCTACACCTTC.

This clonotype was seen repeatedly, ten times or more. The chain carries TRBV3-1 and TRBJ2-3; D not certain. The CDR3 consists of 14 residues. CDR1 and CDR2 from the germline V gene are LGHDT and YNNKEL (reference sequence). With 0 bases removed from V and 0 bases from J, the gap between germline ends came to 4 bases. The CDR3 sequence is CASSQDHSTDTQYF. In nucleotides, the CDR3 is TGTGCCAGCAGCCAAGACCATAGCACAGATACGCAGTATTTT.

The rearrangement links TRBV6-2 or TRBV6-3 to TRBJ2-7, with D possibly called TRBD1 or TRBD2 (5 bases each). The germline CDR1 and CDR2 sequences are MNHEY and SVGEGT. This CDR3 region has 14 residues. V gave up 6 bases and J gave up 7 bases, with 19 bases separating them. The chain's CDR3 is CASSPNTGTGEQYF. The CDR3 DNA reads TGTGCCAGCAGCCCTAATACCGGGACCGGGGAGCAGTACTTC.

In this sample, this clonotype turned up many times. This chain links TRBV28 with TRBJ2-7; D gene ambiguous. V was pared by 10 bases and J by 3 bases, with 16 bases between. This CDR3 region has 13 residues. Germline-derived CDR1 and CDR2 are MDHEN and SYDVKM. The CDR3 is CATRTQDHYEQYF. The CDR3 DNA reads TGTGCCACCAGGACCCAGGACCACTACGAGCAGTACTTC.

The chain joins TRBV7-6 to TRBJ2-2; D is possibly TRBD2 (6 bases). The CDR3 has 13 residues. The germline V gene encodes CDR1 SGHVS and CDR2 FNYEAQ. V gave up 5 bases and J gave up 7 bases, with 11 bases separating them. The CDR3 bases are TGTGCCAGCAGCCCGGGGGTAGTCGGGGAGCTGTTTTTT. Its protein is CASSPGVVGELFF.

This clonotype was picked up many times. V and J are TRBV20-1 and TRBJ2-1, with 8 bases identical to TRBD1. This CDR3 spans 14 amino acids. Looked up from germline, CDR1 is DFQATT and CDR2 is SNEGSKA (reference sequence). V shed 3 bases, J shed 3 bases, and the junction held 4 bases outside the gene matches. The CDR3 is CSARGQAIYNEQFF. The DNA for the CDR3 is TGCAGTGCTAGGGGACAGGCGATCTACAATGAGCAGTTCTTC.

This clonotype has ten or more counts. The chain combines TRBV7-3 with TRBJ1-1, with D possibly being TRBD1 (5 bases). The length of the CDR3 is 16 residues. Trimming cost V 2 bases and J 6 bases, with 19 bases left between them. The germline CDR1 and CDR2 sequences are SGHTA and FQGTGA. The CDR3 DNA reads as TGTGCCAGCAGCTTAGGGGACCTCTCAGGGCGGGCTGAAGCTTTCTTT. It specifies CASSLGDLSGRAEAFF.

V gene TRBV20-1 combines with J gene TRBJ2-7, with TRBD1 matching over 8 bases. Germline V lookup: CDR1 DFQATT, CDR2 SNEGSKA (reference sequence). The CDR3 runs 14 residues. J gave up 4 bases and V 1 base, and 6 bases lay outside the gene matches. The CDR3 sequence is CSARGTGKVYEQYF. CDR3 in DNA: TGCAGTGCTAGAGGGACAGGGAAGGTGTACGAGCAGTACTTC.

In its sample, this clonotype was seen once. CDR3: CASSELSGSLDTEAFF. As DNA, the CDR3 is TGTGCCAGCAGTGAACTTTCAGGGAGTTTGGACACTGAAGCTTTCTTT. The V and J genes are TRBV6-1 and TRBJ1-1, with a possible D match to TRBD1 (5 bases). Germline CDR1 and CDR2: MNHNS and SASEGT. Trimming shortened V by 2 bases and J by 3 bases, and 16 bases separated the two germline ends. The CDR3 loop spans 16 amino acids.

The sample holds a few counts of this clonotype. CDR3 coding DNA: TGCGCCAGCAGTGAGCCCACAGTCAGCCACACTGAAGCTTTCTTT. Its protein product is CASSEPTVSHTEAFF. The gene calls are TRBV10-2 and TRBJ1-1; no firm D call. V shed 2 bases and J shed 3 bases, with 13 bases lying between them. There are 15 residues in the CDR3. In germline, CDR1 is WSHSY, CDR2 SAAADI.

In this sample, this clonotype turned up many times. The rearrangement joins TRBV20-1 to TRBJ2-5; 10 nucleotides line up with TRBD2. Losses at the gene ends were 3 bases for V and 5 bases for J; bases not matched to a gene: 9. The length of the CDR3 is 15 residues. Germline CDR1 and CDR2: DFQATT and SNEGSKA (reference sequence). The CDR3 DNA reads TGCAGTGCTAGCTCTAGCGGGAGACTTTGGGAGACCCAGTACTTC. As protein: CSASSSGRLWETQYF.

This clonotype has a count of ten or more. The CDR3 is CASSPRGRRDNEQFF. CDR3 bases: TGTGCCAGCAGCCCCAGAGGGAGAAGGGACAATGAGCAGTTCTTC. This chain connects TRBV11-3 to TRBJ2-1, with a weak D call TRBD2 (5 bases). CDR1 is SGHNT, CDR2 YENEEA, per germline. The CDR3 is 15 residues long. V was shortened by 5 bases and J by 5 bases, with 16 bases between the two germline ends.

For the CDR3, the DNA is TGTGCCAGCTCGCCCATTATATCAAACACTGAAGCTTTCTTT. Protein product: CASSPIISNTEAFF. The rearrangement joins TRBV18 to TRBJ1-1; D unresolved. Trimming took 6 bases from V and 2 from J, leaving 13 bases between them. Germline assignment: CDR1 KGHSH and CDR2 LQKENI. The length of the CDR3 is 14 residues.

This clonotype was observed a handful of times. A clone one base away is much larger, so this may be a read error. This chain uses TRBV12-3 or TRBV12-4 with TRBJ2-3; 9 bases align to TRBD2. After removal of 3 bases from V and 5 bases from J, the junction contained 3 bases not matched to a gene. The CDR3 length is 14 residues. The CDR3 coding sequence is TGTGCCAGCAGTTTCGGACTAGCGAGAGATACGCAGTATTTT. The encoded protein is CASSFGLARDTQYF.

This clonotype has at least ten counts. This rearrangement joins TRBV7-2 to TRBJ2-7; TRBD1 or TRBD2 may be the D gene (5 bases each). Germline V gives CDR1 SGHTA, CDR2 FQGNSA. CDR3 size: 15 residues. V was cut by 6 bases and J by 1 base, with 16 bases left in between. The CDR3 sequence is CASSQSGTTSYEQYF. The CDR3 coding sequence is TGTGCCAGCAGTCAATCCGGGACCACATCCTACGAGCAGTACTTC.

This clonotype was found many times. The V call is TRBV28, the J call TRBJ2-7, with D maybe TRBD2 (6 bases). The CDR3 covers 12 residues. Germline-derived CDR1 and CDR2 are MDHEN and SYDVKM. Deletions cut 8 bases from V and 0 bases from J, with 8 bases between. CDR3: CASGRSSYEQYF. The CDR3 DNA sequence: TGTGCCAGCGGGAGGAGCTCCTACGAGCAGTACTTC.

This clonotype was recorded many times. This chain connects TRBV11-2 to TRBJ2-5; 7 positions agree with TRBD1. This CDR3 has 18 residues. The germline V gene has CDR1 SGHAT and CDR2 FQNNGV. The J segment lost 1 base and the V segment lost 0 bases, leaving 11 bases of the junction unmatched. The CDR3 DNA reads TGTGCCAGCAGCTTAGATGGATTCCCACAGGGGATCCAAGAGACCCAGTACTTC. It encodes CASSLDGFPQGIQETQYF.